What follows describes a single TCR beta chain. These data originate in a study of T cells in localized non-small cell lung cancer. Method: immunoSEQ multiplex PCR; TCRdb's copy keeps in-frame clones and lacks some. The sample contains more than 20,000 clones, about 90% of which appear only once. This CDR3 has 13 residues. J was trimmed by 8 bases and V by 1 base; bases with no gene match: 2. Germline CDR1 is MNHEY and CDR2 is SVGAGI. The chain combines TRBV6-5 with TRBJ1-2; TRBD1 matches 9 bases. This receptor was obtained from a male donor older than 55 with stage I squamous cell lung carcinoma. This material consisted of peripheral blood, taken before any cancer treatment. Written as DNA, the CDR3 is TGTGCCAGCAGTTACTGGACAGGGGCCGGCTACACCTTC. As protein: CASSYWTGAGYTF.